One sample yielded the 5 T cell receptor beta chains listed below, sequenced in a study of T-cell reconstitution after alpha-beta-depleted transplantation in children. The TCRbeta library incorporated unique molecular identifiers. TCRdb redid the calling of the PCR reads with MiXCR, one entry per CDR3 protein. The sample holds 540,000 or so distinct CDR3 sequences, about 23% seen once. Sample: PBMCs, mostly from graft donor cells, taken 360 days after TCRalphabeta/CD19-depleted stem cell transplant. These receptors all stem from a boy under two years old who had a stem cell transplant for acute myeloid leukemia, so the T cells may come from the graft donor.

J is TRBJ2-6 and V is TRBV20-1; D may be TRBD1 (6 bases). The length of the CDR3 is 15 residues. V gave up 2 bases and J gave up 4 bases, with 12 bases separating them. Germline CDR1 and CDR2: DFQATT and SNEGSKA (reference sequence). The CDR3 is CSARRAGAGANVLTF. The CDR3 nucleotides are TGCAGTGCTAGAAGGGCAGGGGCAGGGGCCAACGTCCTGACTTTC.

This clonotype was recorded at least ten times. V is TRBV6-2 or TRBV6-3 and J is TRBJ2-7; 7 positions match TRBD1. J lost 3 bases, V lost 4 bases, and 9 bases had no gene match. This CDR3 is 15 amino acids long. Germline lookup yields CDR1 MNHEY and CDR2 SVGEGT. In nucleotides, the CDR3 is TGTGCCAGCAGTTCACCGGGACAGTTCCACTACGAGCAGTACTTC. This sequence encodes CASSSPGQFHYEQYF.

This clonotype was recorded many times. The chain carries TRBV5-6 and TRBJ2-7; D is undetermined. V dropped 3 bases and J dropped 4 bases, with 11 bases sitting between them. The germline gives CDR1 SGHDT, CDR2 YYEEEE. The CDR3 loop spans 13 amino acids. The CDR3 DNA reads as TGTGCCAGCAGCTGGGCCGTCGGGTACGAGCAGTACTTC. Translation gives CASSWAVGYEQYF.

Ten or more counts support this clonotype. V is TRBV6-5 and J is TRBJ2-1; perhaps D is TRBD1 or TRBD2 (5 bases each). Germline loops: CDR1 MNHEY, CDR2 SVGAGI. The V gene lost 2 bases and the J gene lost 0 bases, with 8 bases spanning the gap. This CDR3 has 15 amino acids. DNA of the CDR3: TGTGCCAGCAGTTACGAGGGGAGCTCCTACAATGAGCAGTTCTTC. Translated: CASSYEGSSYNEQFF.

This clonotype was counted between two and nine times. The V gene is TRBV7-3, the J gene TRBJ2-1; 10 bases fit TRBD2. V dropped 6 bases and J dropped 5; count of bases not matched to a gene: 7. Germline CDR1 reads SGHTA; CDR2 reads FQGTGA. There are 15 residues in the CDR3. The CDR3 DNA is TGTGCCAGCAGATTAGCGGGGGGCTCGAACAATGAGCAGTTCTTC. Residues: CASRLAGGSNNEQFF.